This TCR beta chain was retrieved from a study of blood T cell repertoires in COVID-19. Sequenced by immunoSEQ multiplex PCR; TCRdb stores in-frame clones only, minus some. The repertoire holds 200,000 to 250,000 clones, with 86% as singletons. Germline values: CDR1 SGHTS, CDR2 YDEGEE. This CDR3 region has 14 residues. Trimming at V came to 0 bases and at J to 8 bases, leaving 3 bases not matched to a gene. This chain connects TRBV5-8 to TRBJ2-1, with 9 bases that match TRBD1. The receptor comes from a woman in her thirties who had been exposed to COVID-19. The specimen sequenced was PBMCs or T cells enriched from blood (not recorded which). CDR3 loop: CASSLGGQGDEQFF. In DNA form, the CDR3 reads TGTGCCAGCAGCTTGGGGGGACAGGGCGATGAGCAGTTCTTC.